This TCR beta chain is drawn from a study of blood T cell repertoires in COVID-19. About the study: Acute-phase and convalescent COVID-19 samples originated in the United States, Italy and Spain. T cells, B-cell-depleted T cells, or PBMCs supplied cDNA or gDNA.

Assay used: immunoSEQ multiplex PCR; TCRdb lists only in-frame clones, some missing. This table has about 40,000 clones, approximately 89% appearing once. Germline CDR1 reads SGHRS; CDR2 reads YFSETQ. This CDR3 has 13 residues. With V trimmed by 5 bases and J by 5 bases, 2 bases remained unmatched. This clonotype was sampled from a human donor in a cohort sampled during active COVID-19. The sequenced sample consisted of peripheral blood. The chain has TRBV5-1 and TRBJ2-1, with TRBD2 matching over 9 bases. This CDR3 reads CASRRLADNEQFF. The CDR3 region has the DNA TGCGCCAGCAGGCGACTAGCGGACAATGAGCAGTTCTTC. The complete variable domain, with remaining parts taken from reference TRBV5-1 and TRBJ2-1, reads KAGVTQTPRYLIKTRGQQVTLSCSPISGHRSVSWYQQTPGQGLQFLFEYFSETQRNKGNFPGRFSGRQFSNSRSEMNVSTLELGDSALYLCASRRLADNEQFFGPGTRLTVL.